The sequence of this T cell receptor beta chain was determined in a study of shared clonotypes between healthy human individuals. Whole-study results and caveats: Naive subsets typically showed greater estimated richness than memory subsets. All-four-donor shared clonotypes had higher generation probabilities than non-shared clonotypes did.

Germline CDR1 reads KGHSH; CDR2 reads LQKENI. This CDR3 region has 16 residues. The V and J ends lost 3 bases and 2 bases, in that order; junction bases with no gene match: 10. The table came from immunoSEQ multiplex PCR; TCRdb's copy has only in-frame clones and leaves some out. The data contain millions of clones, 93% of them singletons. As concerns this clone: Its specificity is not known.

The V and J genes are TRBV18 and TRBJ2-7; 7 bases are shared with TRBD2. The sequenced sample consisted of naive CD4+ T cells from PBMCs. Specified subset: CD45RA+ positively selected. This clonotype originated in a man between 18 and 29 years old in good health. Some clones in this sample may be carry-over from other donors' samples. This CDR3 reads CASSPPGSGRPYEQYF. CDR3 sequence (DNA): TGTGCCAGCTCACCTCCGGGGTCCGGGAGGCCCTACGAGCAGTACTTC.